The present TCR beta chain was sequenced within a study of read filtering for tumor transcriptome and immune sequencing. This clonotype was counted at least ten times. The antigen is unknown. Notes on the study in general: RNA-seq captured clonotypes less deeply and reliably than IR-seq.

Molecular barcoded adaptors covering alpha/delta and beta/gamma chains were used on 400 to 450 ng RNA. TCRdb independently ran MiXCR on the reads; one entry per CDR3 protein. The data hold roughly 90,000 distinct CDR3 sequences, with around 12% observed a single time. The CDR3 runs 13 residues. The germline V gene encodes CDR1 MDHEN and CDR2 SYDVKM. The V end was cut by 7 bases, the J end by 0 bases, with 7 bases between. The sequencing sample was made of a population of CD138-negative cells sorted from bone marrow. J is TRBJ2-1 and V is TRBV28; unclear D gene. The sequence came from a donor over 35 with multiple myeloma. DNA for the CDR3: TGTGCCAGCACTCCGGACTCCTACAATGAGCAGTTCTTC. Encoded protein: CASTPDSYNEQFF.